A single sample is the source of the 2 T cell receptor beta chains below, sequenced in a study of T-cell memory formation after mild COVID-19. TCRdb itself ran the 5' RACE reads through MiXCR, one entry per CDR3 protein. The table records around 340,000 distinct CDR3 sequences, approximately 14% of them present only once. Material for sequencing was PBMCs or a T cell subset sorted from them (not recorded which). The receptors derive from a man aged 18 to 35 who had mild COVID-19 (a few samples of this study predate the infection). Cell type and time point are not known.

The V call is TRBV4-1, the J call TRBJ1-5; the D gene is possibly TRBD1 (5 bases). The CDR3 extends over 15 amino acids. Per germline, CDR1 MGHRA and CDR2 YSYEKL. Deletions cut 1 base from V and 1 base from J, with 8 bases between. The CDR3 region is CASSQGDGSNQPQHF. The DNA of the CDR3 is TGCGCCAGCAGCCAAGGGGACGGGAGCAATCAGCCCCAGCATTTT.

This clonotype was detected only a few times. The chain combines TRBV6-6 with TRBJ2-7, with D possibly being TRBD1 (6 bases). Germline lookup yields CDR1 MNHNY and CDR2 SVGAGI (reference sequence). The CDR3 contains 13 residues. The V end was cut by 4 bases, the J end by 7 bases, with 14 bases between. The CDR3 region is CASSFSIRGEQYV. CDR3 sequence (DNA): TGTGCCAGCAGTTTCTCGATAAGGGGGGAGCAGTACGTC.